This TCR beta chain was documented in a study of cytomegalovirus exposure and HLA in healthy donors. Primers: 60 Vbeta forward and 13 Jbeta reverse. TCRdb keeps only in-frame clones here, not all; method: immunoSEQ multiplex PCR. In the table there are 82,000 or so clones, around a tenth of which are singletons. Losses at the gene ends were 5 bases for V and 7 bases for J; bases not matched to a gene: 4. This CDR3 contains 13 residues. Per the germline V gene, CDR1 is LNHDA and CDR2 is SQIVND (reference sequence). This clone showed up just a few times. The rearrangement uses TRBV19 and TRBJ1-5, with TRBD1 identical over 8 bases. Sequences were obtained from PBMCs. This clonotype was obtained from a man aged 60 to 75 in good health and CMV-seropositive. The CDR3 here is CASSQGARQPQHF. The CDR3 nucleotides read TGTGCCAGTAGTCAGGGGGCGAGGCAGCCCCAGCATTTT.